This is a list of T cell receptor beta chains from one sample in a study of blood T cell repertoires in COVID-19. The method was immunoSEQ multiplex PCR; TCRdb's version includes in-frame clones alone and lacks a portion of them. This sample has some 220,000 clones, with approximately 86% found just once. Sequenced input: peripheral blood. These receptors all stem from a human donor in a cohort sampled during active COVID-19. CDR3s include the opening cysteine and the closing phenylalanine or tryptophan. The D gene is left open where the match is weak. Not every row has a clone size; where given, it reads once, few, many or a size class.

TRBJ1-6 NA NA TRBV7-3 CASSRERVPNSPLHF TGTGCCAGCAGCCGAGAGCGCGTACCAAATTCACCCCTCCACTTT
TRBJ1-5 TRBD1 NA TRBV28 CASSSPGQGDHQPQHF TGTGCCAGCAGTAGCCCGGGACAGGGGGATCATCAGCCCCAGCATTTT
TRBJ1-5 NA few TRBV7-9 CASSLQGINQPQHF TGTGCCAGCAGCCTACAGGGAATTAATCAGCCCCAGCATTTT
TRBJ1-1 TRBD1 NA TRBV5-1 CASSLRTGNTEAFF TGCGCCAGCAGCTTGCGGACAGGGAACACTGAAGCTTTCTTT
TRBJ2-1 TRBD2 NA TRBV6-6 CASSLAGESYNEQFF TGTGCCAGCAGTTTAGCGGGAGAATCCTACAATGAGCAGTTCTTC
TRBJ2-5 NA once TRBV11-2 CASSPGMGTVARTQYF TGTGCCAGCAGCCCCGGAATGGGGACTGTCGCTCGGACCCAGTACTTC
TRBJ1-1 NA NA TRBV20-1 CSASNRGTEAFF TGCAGTGCTAGTAACCGGGGAACTGAAGCTTTCTTT
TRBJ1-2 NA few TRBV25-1 CASRQGGLNYGYTF TGTGCCAGCAGGCAAGGCGGGCTTAACTATGGCTACACCTTC
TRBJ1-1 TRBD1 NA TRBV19 CASSPAYTGGAEAFF TGTGCCAGTAGTCCCGCCTATACAGGGGGAGCTGAAGCTTTCTTT
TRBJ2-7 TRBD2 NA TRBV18 CASSPSGRASYEQYF TGTGCCAGCTCACCGAGCGGGAGGGCCTCCTACGAGCAGTACTTC
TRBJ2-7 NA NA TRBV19 CASSIWAGEQYF TGTGCCAGTAGTATATGGGCCGGCGAGCAGTACTTC
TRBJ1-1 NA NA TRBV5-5 CASSLLIDTEAFF TGTGCCAGCAGCTTATTGATAGACACTGAAGCTTTCTTT
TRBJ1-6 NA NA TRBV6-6 CASSYYSTDSPLHF TGTGCCAGCAGTTACTACAGTACTGATTCACCCCTCCACTTT
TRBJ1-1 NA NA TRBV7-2 CASSLQGSNTEAFF TGTGCCAGCAGCTTACAGGGGTCGAACACTGAAGCTTTCTTT
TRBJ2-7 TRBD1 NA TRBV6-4 CASSMGQGANEQYF TGTGCCAGCAGTATGGGACAGGGGGCCAACGAGCAGTACTTC
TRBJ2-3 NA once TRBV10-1 CARGAVITDTQYF TGCGCCAGAGGAGCAGTTATCACAGATACGCAGTATTTT
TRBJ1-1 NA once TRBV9 CASTLSPTGLSTEAFF TGTGCCAGCACCCTGTCCCCTACAGGGTTAAGCACTGAAGCTTTCTTT
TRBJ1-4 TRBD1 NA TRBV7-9 CASSLGEDRVVFF TGTGCCAGCAGCTTAGGAGAGGACAGGGTGGTGTTTTTT
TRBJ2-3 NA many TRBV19 CASNRVGASSTDTQYF TGTGCCAGTAACCGTGTTGGAGCGTCGAGCACAGATACGCAGTATTTT
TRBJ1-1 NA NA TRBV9 CASSVGPGPKNTEAFF TGTGCCAGCAGCGTAGGCCCAGGGCCGAAGAACACTGAAGCTTTCTTT
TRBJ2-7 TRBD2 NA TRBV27 CASSLSWTSGWEQYF TGTGCCAGCAGTTTATCGTGGACTAGCGGTTGGGAGCAGTACTTC
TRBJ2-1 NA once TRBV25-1 CASSESPGTSYNEQFF TGTGCCAGCAGTGAATCCCCAGGCACTTCCTACAATGAGCAGTTCTTC
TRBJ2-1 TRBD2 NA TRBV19 CASSRDSGTSGRNEQFF TGTGCCAGTAGTAGAGATTCGGGGACTAGCGGGAGAAATGAGCAGTTCTTC
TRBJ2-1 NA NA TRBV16 CASDGGTYNEQFF TGTGCCAGCGACGGAGGAACCTACAATGAGCAGTTCTTC
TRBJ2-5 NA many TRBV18 CASSPEETQYF TGTGCCAGCTCACCCGAAGAGACCCAGTACTTC
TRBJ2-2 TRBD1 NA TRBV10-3 CAINQGASNTGELFF TGTGCCATCAACCAGGGGGCCTCGAACACCGGGGAGCTGTTTTTT
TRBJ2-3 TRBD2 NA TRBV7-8 CASSPRTSAGDTQYF TGTGCCAGCAGCCCACGGACTAGCGCAGGAGATACGCAGTATTTT
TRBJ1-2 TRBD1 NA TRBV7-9 CASSSGDRANYGYTF TGTGCCAGCAGCTCCGGGGACAGGGCTAACTATGGCTACACCTTC
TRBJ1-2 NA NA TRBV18 CASSPRGGESGYGYTF TGTGCCAGCTCACCCCGTGGGGGGGAATCTGGCTATGGCTACACCTTC